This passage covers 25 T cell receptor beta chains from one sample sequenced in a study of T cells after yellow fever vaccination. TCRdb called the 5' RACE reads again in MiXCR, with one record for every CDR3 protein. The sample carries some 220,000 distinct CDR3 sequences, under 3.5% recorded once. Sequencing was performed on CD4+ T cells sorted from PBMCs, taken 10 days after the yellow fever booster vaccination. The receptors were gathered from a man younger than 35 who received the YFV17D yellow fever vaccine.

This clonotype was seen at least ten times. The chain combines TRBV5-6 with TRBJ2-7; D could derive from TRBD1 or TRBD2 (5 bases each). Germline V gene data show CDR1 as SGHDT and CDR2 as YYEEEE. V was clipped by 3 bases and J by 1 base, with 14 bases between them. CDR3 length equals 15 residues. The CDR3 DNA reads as TGTGCCAGCAGCTGGGCCGGGACCGCTTCCTACGAGCAGTACTTC. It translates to CASSWAGTASYEQYF. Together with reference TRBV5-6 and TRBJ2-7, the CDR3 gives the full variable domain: DAGVTQSPTHLIKTRGQQVTLRCSPKSGHDTVSWYQQALGQGPQFIFQYYEEEERQRGNFPDRFSGHQFPNYSSELNVNALLLGDSALYLCASSWAGTASYEQYFGPGTRLTVT.

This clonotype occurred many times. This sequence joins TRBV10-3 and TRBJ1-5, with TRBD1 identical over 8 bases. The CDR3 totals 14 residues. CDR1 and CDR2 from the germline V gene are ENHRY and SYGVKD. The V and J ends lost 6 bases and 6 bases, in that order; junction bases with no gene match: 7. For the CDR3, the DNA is TGTGCCATCAGCAGGGGGCCGGGCAGTCAGCCCCAGCATTTT. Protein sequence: CAISRGPGSQPQHF.

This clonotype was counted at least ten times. The CDR3 DNA reads as TGTGCCACCAGCAGAGACCCCAGGCAGGGGAACTATGGCTACACCTTC. Its protein product is CATSRDPRQGNYGYTF. The chain has TRBV15 and TRBJ1-2; maybe TRBD1 (6 bases). Germline V gene lookup returns CDR1 LNHNV and CDR2 YYDKDF (reference sequence). The V end lost 0 bases, the J end lost 2 bases, and 13 bases lay between the germline ends. The CDR3 runs 16 residues.

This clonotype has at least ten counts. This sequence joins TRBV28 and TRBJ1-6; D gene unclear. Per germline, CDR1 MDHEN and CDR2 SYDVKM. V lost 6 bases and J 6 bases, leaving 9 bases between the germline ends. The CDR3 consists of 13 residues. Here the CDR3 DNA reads TGTGCCAGCAGCCCTTCACCTAATTCACCCCTCCACTTT. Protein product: CASSPSPNSPLHF.

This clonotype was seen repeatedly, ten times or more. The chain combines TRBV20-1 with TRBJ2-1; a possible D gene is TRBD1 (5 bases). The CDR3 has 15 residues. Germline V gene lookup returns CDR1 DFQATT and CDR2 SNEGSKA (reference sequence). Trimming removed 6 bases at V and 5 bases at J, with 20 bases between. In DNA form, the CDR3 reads TGCAGTGCCTCTCTTGTCCGGACACTTAACAATGAGCAGTTCTTC. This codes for CSASLVRTLNNEQFF.

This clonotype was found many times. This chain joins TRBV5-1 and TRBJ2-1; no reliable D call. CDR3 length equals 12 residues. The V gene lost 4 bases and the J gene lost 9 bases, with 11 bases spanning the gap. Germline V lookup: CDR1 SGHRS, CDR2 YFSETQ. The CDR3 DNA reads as TGCGCCAGCAGCATCGCGCTCAGTGAGCAGTTCTTC. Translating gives CASSIALSEQFF.

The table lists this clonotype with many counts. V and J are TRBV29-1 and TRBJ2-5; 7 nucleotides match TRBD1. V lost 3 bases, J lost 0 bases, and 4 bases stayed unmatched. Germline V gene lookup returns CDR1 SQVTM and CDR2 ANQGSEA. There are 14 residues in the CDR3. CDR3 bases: TGCAGCGTTGAGATGACAGGGCACCAAGAGACCCAGTACTTC. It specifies CSVEMTGHQETQYF.

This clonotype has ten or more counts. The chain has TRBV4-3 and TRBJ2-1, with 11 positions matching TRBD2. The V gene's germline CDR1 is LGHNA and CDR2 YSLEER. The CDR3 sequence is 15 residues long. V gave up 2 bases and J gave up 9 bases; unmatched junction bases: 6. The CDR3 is CASSQSSGGAGEQFF. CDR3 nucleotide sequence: TGCGCCAGCAGCCAAAGTAGCGGGGGGGCCGGTGAGCAGTTCTTC.

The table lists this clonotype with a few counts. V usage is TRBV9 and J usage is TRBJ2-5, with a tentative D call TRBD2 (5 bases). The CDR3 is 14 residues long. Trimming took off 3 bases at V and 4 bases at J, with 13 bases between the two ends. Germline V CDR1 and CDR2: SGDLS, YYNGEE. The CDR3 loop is CASSADLALETQYF. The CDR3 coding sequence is TGTGCCAGCAGCGCCGACTTAGCGTTAGAGACCCAGTACTTC. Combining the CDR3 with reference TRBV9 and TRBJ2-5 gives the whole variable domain DSGVTQTPKHLITATGQRVTLRCSPRSGDLSVYWYQQSLDQGLQFLIQYYNGEERAKGNILERFSAQQFPDLHSELNLSSLELGDSALYFCASSADLALETQYFGPGTRLLVL.

CDR3 coding DNA: TGTGCCAGCAGCTTGGGGATAGCCAAAGAGACCCAGTACTTC. Translation gives CASSLGIAKETQYF. V is TRBV5-6 and J is TRBJ2-5; D gene uncertain. The CDR3 extends over 14 amino acids. The germline gives CDR1 SGHDT, CDR2 YYEEEE. V lost 0 bases and J lost 3, with 9 bases in between.

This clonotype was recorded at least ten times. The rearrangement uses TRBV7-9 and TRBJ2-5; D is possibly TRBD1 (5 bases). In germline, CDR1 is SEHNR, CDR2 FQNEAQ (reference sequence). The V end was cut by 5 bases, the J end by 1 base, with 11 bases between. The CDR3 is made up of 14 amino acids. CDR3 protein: CASSRWTLQETQYF. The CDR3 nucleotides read TGTGCCAGCAGCCGCTGGACACTCCAAGAGACCCAGTACTTC.

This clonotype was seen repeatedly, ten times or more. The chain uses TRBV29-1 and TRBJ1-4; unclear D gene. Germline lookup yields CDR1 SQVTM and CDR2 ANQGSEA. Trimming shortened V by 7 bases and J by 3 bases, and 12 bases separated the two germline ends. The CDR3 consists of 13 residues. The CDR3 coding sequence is TGCAGCGGTGGCTGGGGAGCTAATGAAAAACTGTTTTTT. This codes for CSGGWGANEKLFF.

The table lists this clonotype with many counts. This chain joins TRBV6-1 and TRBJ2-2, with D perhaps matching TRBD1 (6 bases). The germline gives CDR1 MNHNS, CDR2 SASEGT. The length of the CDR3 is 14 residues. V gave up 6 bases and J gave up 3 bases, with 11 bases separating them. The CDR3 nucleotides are TGTGCCAGCAGGTGGACAGATCACACCGGGGAGCTGTTTTTT. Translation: CASRWTDHTGELFF.

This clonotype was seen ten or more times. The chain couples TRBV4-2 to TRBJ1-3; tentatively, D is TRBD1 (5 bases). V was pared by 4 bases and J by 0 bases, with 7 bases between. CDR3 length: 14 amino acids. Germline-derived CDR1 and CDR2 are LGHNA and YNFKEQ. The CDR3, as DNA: TGTGCCAGCAGCCGAGGGGACTCTGGAAACACCATATATTTT. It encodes CASSRGDSGNTIYF.

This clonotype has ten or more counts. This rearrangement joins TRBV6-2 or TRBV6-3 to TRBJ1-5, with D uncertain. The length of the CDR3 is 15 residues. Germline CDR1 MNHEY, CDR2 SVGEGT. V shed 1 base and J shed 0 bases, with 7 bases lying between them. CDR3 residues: CASSYFRYSNQPQHF. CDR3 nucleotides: TGTGCCAGCAGTTACTTTCGGTATAGCAATCAGCCCCAGCATTTT.

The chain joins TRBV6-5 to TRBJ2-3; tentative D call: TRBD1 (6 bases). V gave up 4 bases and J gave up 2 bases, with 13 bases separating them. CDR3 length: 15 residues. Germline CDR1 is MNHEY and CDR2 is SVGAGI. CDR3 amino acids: CASSFRTDLTDTQYF. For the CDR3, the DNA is TGTGCCAGCAGTTTCCGGACAGATCTCACAGATACGCAGTATTTT.

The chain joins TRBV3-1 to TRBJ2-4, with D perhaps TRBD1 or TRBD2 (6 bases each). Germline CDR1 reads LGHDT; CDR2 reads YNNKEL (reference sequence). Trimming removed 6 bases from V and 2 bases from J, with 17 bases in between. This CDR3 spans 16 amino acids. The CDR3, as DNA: TGTGCCAGCAGACCGAGGGGGGCCGGGTCCAAAAACATTCAGTACTTC. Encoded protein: CASRPRGAGSKNIQYF. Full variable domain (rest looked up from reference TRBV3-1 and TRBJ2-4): DTAVSQTPKYLVTQMGNDKSIKCEQNLGHDTMYWYKQDSKKFLKIMFSYNNKELIINETVPNRFSPKSPDKAHLNLHINSLELGDSAVYFCASRPRGAGSKNIQYFGAGTRLSVL.

CDR3 amino acids: CASSYRWGLFVGELFF. Written as DNA, the CDR3 is TGTGCCAGCAGTTACCGTTGGGGGCTTTTCGTCGGGGAGCTGTTTTTT. V and J are TRBV6-2 or TRBV6-3 and TRBJ2-2; possibly TRBD1 for D (6 bases). The CDR3 runs to 16 residues. Germline CDR1 and CDR2: MNHEY and SVGEGT. V lost 2 bases and J 7 bases, leaving 17 bases between the germline ends.

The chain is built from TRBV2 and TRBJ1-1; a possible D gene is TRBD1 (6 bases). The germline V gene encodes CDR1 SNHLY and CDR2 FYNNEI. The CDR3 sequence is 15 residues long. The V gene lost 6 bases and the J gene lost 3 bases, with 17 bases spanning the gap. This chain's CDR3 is CASSLTGRGDTEAFF. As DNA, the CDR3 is TGTGCCAGCAGCCTCACAGGGAGGGGCGACACTGAAGCTTTCTTT.

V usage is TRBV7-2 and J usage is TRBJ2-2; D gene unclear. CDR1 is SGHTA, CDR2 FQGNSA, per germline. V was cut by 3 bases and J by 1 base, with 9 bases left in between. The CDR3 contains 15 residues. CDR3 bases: TGTGCCAGCAGCTTCGACTCCCAGAACACCGGGGAGCTGTTTTTT. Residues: CASSFDSQNTGELFF.

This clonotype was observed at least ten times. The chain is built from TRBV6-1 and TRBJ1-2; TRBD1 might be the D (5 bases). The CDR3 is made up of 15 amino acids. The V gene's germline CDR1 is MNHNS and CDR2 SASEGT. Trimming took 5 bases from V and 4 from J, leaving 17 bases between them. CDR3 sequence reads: CASSRQTLTFYGYTF. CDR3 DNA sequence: TGTGCCAGCAGTCGACAGACCCTGACCTTCTATGGCTACACCTTC.

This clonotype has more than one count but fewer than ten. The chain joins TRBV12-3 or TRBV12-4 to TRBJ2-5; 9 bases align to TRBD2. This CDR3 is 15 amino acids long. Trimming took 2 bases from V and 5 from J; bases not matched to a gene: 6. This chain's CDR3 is CASSLCGGGSETQYF. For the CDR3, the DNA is TGTGCCAGCAGTTTATGCGGGGGGGGCAGCGAGACCCAGTACTTC.

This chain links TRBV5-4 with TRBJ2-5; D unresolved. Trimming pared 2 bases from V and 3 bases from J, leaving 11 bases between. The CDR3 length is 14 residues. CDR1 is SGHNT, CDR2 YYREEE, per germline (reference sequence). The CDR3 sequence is CASSLGQREETQYF. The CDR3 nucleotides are TGTGCCAGCAGCTTAGGGCAGAGAGAAGAGACCCAGTACTTC.

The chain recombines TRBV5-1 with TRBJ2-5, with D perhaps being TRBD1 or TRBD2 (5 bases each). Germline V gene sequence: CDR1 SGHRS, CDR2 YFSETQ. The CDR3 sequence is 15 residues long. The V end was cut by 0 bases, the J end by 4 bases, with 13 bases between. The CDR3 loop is CASSLERAGRETQYF. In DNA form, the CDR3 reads TGCGCCAGCAGCTTGGAGAGGGCAGGGCGAGAGACCCAGTACTTC.

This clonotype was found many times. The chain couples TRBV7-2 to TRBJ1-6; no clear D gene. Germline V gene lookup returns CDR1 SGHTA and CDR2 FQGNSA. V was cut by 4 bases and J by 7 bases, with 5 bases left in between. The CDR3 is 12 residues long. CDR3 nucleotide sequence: TGTGCCAGCAGCTACGCAAATTCACCCCTCCACTTT. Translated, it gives CASSYANSPLHF.